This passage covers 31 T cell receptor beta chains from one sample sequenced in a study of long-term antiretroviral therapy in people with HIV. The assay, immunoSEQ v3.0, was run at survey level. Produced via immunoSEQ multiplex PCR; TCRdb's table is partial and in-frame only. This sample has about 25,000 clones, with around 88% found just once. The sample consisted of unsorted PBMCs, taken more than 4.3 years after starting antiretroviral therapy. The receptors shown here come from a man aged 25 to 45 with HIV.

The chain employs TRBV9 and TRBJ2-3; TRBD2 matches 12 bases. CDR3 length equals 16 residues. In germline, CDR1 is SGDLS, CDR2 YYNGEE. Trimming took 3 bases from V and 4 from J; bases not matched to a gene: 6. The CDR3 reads CASSAQPSGGADTQYF. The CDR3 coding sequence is TGTGCCAGCAGCGCACAGCCTAGCGGGGGGGCAGATACGCAGTATTTT. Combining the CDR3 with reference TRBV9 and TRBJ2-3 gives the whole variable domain DSGVTQTPKHLITATGQRVTLRCSPRSGDLSVYWYQQSLDQGLQFLIQYYNGEERAKGNILERFSAQQFPDLHSELNLSSLELGDSALYFCASSAQPSGGADTQYFGPGTRLTVL.

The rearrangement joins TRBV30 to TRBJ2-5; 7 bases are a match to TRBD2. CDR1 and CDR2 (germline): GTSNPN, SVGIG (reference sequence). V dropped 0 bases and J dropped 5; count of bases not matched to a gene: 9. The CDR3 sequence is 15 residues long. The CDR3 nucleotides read TGTGCCTGGAGTGTCTCGGCGGGAGATTGGGAGACCCAGTACTTC. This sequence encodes CAWSVSAGDWETQYF.

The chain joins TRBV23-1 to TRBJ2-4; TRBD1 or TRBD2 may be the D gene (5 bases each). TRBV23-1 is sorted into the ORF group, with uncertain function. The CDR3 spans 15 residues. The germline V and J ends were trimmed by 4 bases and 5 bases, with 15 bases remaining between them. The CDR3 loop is CASSLRARGENIQYF. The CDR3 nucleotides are TGCGCCAGCAGTCTACGGGCCAGAGGGGAAAACATTCAGTACTTC.

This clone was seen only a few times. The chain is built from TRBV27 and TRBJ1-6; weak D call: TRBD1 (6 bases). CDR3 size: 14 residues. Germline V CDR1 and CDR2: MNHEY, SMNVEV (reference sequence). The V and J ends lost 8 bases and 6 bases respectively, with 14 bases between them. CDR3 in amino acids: CASRQPGANSPLHF. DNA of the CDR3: TGTGCCAGCCGCCAACCAGGGGCTAATTCACCCCTCCACTTT.

CDR3 in DNA: TGTGCCAGTAGTAAACAGGGGCCACTTTATACGCAGTATTTT. Translating it yields CASSKQGPLYTQYF. The chain recombines TRBV19 with TRBJ2-3; 7 bases fit TRBD1. Germline CDR1 and CDR2: LNHDA and SQIVND (reference sequence). The CDR3 contains 14 residues. The ends lost 4 bases at V and 7 bases at J; junction bases unmatched: 8.

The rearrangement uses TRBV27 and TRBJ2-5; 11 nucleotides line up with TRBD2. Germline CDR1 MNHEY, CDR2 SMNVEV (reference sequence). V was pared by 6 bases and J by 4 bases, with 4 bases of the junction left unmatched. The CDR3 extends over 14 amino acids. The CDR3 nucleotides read TGTGCCAGCAGCTTACTAGCGGGAGTAGAGACCCAGTACTTC. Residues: CASSLLAGVETQYF.

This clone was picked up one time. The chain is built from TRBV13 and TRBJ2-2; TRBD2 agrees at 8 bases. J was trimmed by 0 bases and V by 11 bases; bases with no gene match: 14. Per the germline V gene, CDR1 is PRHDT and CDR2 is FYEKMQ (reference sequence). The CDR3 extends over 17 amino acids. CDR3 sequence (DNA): TGTGCCTCCATCCTAGCGGGTCCGGGGGCGAACACCGGGGAGCTGTTTTTT. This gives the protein CASILAGPGANTGELFF.

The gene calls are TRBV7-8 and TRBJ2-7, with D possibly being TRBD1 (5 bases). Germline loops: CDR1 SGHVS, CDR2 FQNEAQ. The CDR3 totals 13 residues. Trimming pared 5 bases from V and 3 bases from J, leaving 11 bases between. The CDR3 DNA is TGTGCCAGCAGCATCCCAGGGTTCTACGAGCAGTACTTC. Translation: CASSIPGFYEQYF.

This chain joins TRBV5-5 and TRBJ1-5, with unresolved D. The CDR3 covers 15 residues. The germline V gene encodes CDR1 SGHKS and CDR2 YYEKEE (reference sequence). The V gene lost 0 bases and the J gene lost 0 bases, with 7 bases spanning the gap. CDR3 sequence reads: CASSLEVNSNQPQHF. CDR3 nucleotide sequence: TGTGCCAGCAGCTTGGAGGTAAATAGCAATCAGCCCCAGCATTTT.

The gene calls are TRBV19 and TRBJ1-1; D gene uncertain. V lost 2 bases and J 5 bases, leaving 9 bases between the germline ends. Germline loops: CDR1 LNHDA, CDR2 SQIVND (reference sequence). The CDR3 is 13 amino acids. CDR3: CASSISGPTEAFF. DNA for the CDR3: TGTGCCAGTAGTATAAGCGGCCCAACTGAAGCTTTCTTT.

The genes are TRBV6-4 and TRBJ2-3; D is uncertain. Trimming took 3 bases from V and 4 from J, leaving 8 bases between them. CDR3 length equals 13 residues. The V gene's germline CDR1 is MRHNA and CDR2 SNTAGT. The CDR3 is CASSELIADTQYF. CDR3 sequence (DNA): TGTGCCAGCAGTGAATTGATAGCAGATACGCAGTATTTT.

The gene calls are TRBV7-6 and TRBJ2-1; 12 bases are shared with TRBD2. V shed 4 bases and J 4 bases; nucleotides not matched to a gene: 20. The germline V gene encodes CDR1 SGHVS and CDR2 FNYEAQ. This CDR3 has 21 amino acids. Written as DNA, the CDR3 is TGTGCCAGCAGCTCATTAGGTTCTAGCGGGGGGGCCTTAGACGGGTACAATGAGCAGTTCTTC. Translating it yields CASSSLGSSGGALDGYNEQFF.

CDR3 coding DNA: TGCGCCAGCAGCCAAGCCCAACTATGGTCCGGGGAGCTGTTTTTT. This encodes CASSQAQLWSGELFF. The V gene is TRBV4-3, the J gene TRBJ2-2; D remains ambiguous. V was clipped by 1 base and J by 6 bases, with 12 bases between them. The CDR3 runs 15 residues. Germline values: CDR1 LGHNA, CDR2 YSLEER.

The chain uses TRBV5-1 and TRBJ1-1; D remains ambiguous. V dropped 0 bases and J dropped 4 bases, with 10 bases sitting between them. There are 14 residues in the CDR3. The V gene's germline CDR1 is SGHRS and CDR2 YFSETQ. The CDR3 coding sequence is TGCGCCAGCAGCTTGGGGCTGGGCTTCACTGAAGCTTTCTTT. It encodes CASSLGLGFTEAFF.

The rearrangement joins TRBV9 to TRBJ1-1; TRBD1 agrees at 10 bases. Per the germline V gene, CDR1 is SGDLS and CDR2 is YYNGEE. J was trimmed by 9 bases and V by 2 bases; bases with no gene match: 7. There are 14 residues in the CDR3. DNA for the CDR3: TGTGCCAGCAGCGTGGACCGGGACAGGGGTAAAGCTTTCTTT. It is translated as CASSVDRDRGKAFF.

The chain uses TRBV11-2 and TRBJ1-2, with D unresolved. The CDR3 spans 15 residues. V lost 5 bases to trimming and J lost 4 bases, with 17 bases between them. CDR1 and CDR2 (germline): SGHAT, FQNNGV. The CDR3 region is CASSPAGFRRYGYTF. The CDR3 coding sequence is TGTGCCAGCAGCCCCGCGGGGTTTAGGCGCTATGGCTACACCTTC.

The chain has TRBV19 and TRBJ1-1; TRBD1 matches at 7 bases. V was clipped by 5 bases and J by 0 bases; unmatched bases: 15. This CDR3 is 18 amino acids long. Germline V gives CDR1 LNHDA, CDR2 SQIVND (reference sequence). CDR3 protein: CASSSPLDRMGMNTEAFF. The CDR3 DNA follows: TGTGCCAGTAGTTCTCCCCTGGACAGGATGGGGATGAACACTGAAGCTTTCTTT.

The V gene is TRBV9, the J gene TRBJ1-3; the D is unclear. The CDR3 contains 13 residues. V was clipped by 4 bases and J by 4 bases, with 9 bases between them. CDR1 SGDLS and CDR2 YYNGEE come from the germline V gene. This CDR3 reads CASSPNSGNTIYF. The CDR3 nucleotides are TGTGCCAGCAGCCCCAACTCCGGAAACACCATATATTTT.

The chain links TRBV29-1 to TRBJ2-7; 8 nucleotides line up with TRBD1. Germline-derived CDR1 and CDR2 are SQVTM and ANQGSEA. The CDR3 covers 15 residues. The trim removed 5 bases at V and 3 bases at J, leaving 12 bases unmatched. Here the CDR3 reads CSVMGVGQDYYEQYF. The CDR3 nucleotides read TGCAGCGTTATGGGGGTGGGACAGGACTACTACGAGCAGTACTTC.

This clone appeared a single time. The CDR3 DNA reads TGCAGCGTTCGTTTCAGGGGCACAGATACGCAGTATTTT. The encoded protein is CSVRFRGTDTQYF. The rearrangement uses TRBV29-1 and TRBJ2-3, with a tentative D call TRBD1 (5 bases). This CDR3 has 13 residues. Trimming stripped 5 bases from V and 1 base from J, with 10 bases between. The germline V gene has CDR1 SQVTM and CDR2 ANQGSEA.

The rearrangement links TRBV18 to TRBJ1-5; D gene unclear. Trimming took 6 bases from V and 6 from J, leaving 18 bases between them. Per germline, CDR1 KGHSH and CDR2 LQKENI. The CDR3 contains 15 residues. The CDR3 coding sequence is TGTGCCAGCTCGATGGGCCACGGAAGGATTCAGCCCCAGCATTTT. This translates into CASSMGHGRIQPQHF.

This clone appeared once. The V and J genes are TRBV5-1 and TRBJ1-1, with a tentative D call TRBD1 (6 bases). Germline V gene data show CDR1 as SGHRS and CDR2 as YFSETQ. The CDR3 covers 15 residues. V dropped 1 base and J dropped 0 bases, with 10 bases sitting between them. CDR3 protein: CASSLSGGLNTEAFF. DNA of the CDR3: TGCGCCAGCAGCTTGTCGGGGGGCCTGAACACTGAAGCTTTCTTT. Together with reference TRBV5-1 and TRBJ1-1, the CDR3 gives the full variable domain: KAGVTQTPRYLIKTRGQQVTLSCSPISGHRSVSWYQQTPGQGLQFLFEYFSETQRNKGNFPGRFSGRQFSNSRSEMNVSTLELGDSALYLCASSLSGGLNTEAFFGQGTRLTVV.

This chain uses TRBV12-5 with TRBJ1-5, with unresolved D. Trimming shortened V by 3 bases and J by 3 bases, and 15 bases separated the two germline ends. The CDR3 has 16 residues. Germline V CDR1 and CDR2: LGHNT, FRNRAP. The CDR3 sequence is CASGLSYGDVNQPQHF. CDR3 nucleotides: TGTGCTAGTGGTTTAAGTTATGGGGATGTCAATCAGCCCCAGCATTTT.

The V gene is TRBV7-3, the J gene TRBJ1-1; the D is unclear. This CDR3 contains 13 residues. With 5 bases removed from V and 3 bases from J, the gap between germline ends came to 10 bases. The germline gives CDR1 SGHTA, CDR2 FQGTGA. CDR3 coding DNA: TGTGCCAGCAGCCGCACAGTGTACACTGAAGCTTTCTTT. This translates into CASSRTVYTEAFF. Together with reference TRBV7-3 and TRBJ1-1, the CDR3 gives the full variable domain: GAGVSQTPSNKVTEKGKYVELRCDPISGHTALYWYRQSLGQGPEFLIYFQGTGAADDSGLPNDRFFAVRPEGSVSTLKIQRTERGDSAVYLCASSRTVYTEAFFGQGTRLTVV.

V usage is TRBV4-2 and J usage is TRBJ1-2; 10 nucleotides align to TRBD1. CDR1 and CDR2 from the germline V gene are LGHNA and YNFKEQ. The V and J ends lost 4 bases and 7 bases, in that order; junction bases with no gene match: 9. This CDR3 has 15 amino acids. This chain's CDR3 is CASSLWTGGESGYTF. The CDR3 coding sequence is TGTGCCAGCAGCCTATGGACAGGGGGGGAGAGTGGCTACACCTTC.

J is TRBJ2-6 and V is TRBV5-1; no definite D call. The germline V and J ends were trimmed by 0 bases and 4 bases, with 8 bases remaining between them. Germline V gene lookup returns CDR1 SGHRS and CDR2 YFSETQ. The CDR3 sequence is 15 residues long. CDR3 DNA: TGCGCCAGCAGCTTGGAGCTATGGGGGGCCAACGTCCTGACTTTC. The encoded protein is CASSLELWGANVLTF. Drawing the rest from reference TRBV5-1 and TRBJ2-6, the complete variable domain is KAGVTQTPRYLIKTRGQQVTLSCSPISGHRSVSWYQQTPGQGLQFLFEYFSETQRNKGNFPGRFSGRQFSNSRSEMNVSTLELGDSALYLCASSLELWGANVLTFGAGSRLTVL.

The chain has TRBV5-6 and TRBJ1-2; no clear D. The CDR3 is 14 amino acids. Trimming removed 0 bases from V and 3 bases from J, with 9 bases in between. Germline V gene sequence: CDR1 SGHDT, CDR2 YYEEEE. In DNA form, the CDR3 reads TGTGCCAGCAGCTTGGAGGGCCTACACTATGGCTACACCTTC. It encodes CASSLEGLHYGYTF.

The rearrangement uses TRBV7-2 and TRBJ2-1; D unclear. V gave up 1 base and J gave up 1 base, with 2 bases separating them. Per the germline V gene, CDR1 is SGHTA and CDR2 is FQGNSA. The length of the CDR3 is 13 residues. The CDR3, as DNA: TGTGCCAGCAGCTTAGAATCCTACAATGAGCAGTTCTTC. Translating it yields CASSLESYNEQFF.

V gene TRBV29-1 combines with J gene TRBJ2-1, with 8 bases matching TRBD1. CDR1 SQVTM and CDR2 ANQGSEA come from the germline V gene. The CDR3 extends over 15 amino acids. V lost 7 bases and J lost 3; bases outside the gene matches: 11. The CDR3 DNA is TGCAGCGCTCCCCCGGGACAGGCATACTACAATGAGCAGTTCTTC. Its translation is CSAPPGQAYYNEQFF.

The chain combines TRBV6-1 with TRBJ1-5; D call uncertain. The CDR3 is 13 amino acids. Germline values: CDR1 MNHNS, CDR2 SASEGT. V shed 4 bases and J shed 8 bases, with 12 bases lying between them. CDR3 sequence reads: CASSVGSLKPQHF. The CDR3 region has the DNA TGTGCCAGCAGTGTCGGCAGCCTTAAGCCCCAGCATTTT.

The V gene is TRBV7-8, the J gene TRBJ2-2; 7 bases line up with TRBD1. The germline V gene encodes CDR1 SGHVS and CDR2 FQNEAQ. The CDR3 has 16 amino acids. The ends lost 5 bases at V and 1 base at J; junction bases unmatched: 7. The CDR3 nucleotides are TGTGCCAGCAGCCCCCTGACAGGGTTGAACACCGGGGAGCTGTTTTTT. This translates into CASSPLTGLNTGELFF.